This TCR beta chain comes out of a study of cytotoxic CD8 clonotypes in ibrutinib-treated CLL. CDR1 SGHRS and CDR2 YFSETQ come from the germline V gene. The V segment lost 2 bases and the J segment 10 bases; nucleotides outside the gene matches: 6. This CDR3 spans 14 amino acids. Sequenced by immunoSEQ multiplex PCR; TCRdb stores in-frame clones only, minus some. The sample lists 150,000 or so clones, about four fifths occurring once. The sample here was PBMCs, taken after 12 months of ibrutinib treatment. This chain links TRBV5-1 with TRBJ1-6, with TRBD1 matching over 7 bases. This sequence originates from a human donor with chronic lymphocytic leukemia. The CDR3 DNA is TGCGCCAGCAGCTTTAGGGGGCCTGAGTCACCCCTCCACTTT. Its translation: CASSFRGPESPLHF. Complete variable domain (other parts from reference TRBV5-1 and TRBJ1-6): KAGVTQTPRYLIKTRGQQVTLSCSPISGHRSVSWYQQTPGQGLQFLFEYFSETQRNKGNFPGRFSGRQFSNSRSEMNVSTLELGDSALYLCASSFRGPESPLHFGNGTRLTVT.